The 21 T cell receptor beta chains presented below share a single source sample, sequenced in a study of beta chain features in type 1 diabetes. Expressed TCRB transcripts were sequenced, since all the RNA that had been isolated was reverse transcribed. TCRdb's table, derived via immunoSEQ multiplex PCR, lists solely in-frame clones and lacks some. The top ten clones hold approximately 2.3% of a sample with 150,000 to 200,000 clones, roughly 9% of them seen once. Sequencing used central memory CD4+ T cells from blood. These receptors all come from a woman younger than 30 in good health.

The V and J genes are TRBV5-6 and TRBJ2-3; 7 bases are shared with TRBD2. Germline V gene lookup returns CDR1 SGHDT and CDR2 YYEEEE. V lost 3 bases and J lost 9; bases outside the gene matches: 10. This CDR3 has 14 residues. The CDR3 sequence: CASSSPSGSGTQYF. As DNA, the CDR3 is TGTGCCAGCAGCTCCCCTAGCGGTTCAGGAACGCAGTATTTT.

The rearrangement links TRBV7-9 to TRBJ1-1; possibly TRBD1 for D (6 bases). The germline V gene has CDR1 SEHNR and CDR2 FQNEAQ (reference sequence). There are 15 residues in the CDR3. The V end lost 2 bases, the J end lost 5 bases, and 15 bases lay between the germline ends. In nucleotides, the CDR3 is TGTGCCAGCAGCTTATCGCGGGGGGCTGGGACTGAAGCTTTCTTT. It codes for CASSLSRGAGTEAFF.

This clone was seen more than once but under ten times. This rearrangement joins TRBV6-1 to TRBJ2-3; TRBD1 agrees at 11 bases. This CDR3 is 15 amino acids long. The ends lost 8 bases at V and 1 base at J; junction bases unmatched: 5. The germline V gene encodes CDR1 MNHNS and CDR2 SASEGT. The CDR3 coding sequence is TGTGCCAGCGGACAGGGGGCGCATCGCACAGATACGCAGTATTTT. As protein: CASGQGAHRTDTQYF.

The sample holds a few counts of this clone. A much larger clone differs from this one at a single base, so this may be a read error. The same CDR3 can be traced to other DNA sequences in this sample. The chain has TRBV4-1 and TRBJ1-6; D gene uncertain. Germline CDR1 is MGHRA and CDR2 is YSYEKL. The CDR3 is made up of 15 amino acids. Trimming took 1 base from V and 5 from J, leaving 9 bases between them. The CDR3 spells CASSQGQADNSPLHF. The CDR3 DNA follows: TGCGCCAGCAGCCAAGGGCAGGCTGATAATTCACCCCTCCACTTT.

Only a few counts were recorded for this clone. The rearrangement joins TRBV9 to TRBJ2-1; 12 nucleotides match TRBD2. The germline gives CDR1 SGDLS, CDR2 YYNGEE. CDR3 length equals 16 residues. J was trimmed by 6 bases and V by 4 bases; bases with no gene match: 8. CDR3 amino acids: CASSPSLAGGFNEQFF. CDR3 sequence (DNA): TGTGCCAGCAGCCCTTCCCTAGCGGGGGGGTTCAATGAGCAGTTCTTC.

This clone was seen more than once but under ten times. Other nucleotide sequences from this sample produce the same CDR3. The chain recombines TRBV18 with TRBJ1-1; 9 nucleotides match TRBD1. After removal of 4 bases from V and 0 bases from J, the junction contained 6 bases not matched to a gene. Germline V lookup: CDR1 KGHSH, CDR2 LQKENI. This CDR3 is 16 amino acids long. The CDR3 spells CASSQGTGPMNTEAFF. For the CDR3, the DNA is TGTGCCAGCTCACAAGGGACAGGGCCGATGAACACTGAAGCTTTCTTT.

This clone was recorded many times. The rearrangement links TRBV7-9 to TRBJ2-3; possibly TRBD2 for D (6 bases). V lost 6 bases, J lost 2 bases, and 21 bases lay in between. This CDR3 region has 17 residues. Germline CDR1 and CDR2: SEHNR and FQNEAQ (reference sequence). The CDR3 DNA sequence: TGTGCCAGCAGGACACTAGCCGCTGCGGAACACACAGATACGCAGTATTTT. As protein: CASRTLAAAEHTDTQYF.

The V and J genes are TRBV5-1 and TRBJ2-7; 9 nucleotides line up with TRBD2. The CDR3 is 12 residues long. Germline CDR1 is SGHRS and CDR2 is YFSETQ. Germline trimming cut 2 bases from V and 7 bases from J; bases unmatched to any gene: 1. The CDR3 loop is CASSFTSGEQYF. As DNA, the CDR3 is TGCGCCAGCAGCTTTACTAGCGGGGAGCAGTACTTC.

Only a few counts were recorded for this clone. The chain joins TRBV30 to TRBJ2-2; 7 nucleotides agree with TRBD2. The CDR3 runs to 14 residues. V was clipped by 3 bases and J by 2 bases; unmatched bases: 3. Per the germline V gene, CDR1 is GTSNPN and CDR2 is SVGIG (reference sequence). CDR3 nucleotide sequence: TGTGCCTGGAGGAGCGGGATAAACACCGGGGAGCTGTTTTTT. As protein: CAWRSGINTGELFF.

CDR3 DNA sequence: TGTGCCAGCAGCTTAGGGGCCGGTTATTATGGCTACACCTTC. This gives the protein CASSLGAGYYGYTF. The chain couples TRBV7-3 to TRBJ1-2; tentatively, D is TRBD1 (5 bases). Per germline, CDR1 SGHTA and CDR2 FQGTGA. This CDR3 has 14 residues. V was shortened by 2 bases and J by 5 bases, with 12 bases between the two germline ends.

This clone was seen ten or more times. This chain joins TRBV19 and TRBJ2-6; D remains ambiguous. CDR3 size: 16 residues. V was clipped by 11 bases and J by 0 bases, with 17 bases between them. CDR1 and CDR2 from the germline V gene are LNHDA and SQIVND (reference sequence). CDR3 in amino acids: CARWVRPVSGANVLTF. Here the CDR3 DNA reads TGTGCCCGATGGGTCAGGCCCGTCTCTGGGGCCAACGTCCTGACTTTC.

This sequence joins TRBV27 and TRBJ2-1; 10 nucleotides match TRBD2. V shed 4 bases and J 3 bases; nucleotides not matched to a gene: 6. The CDR3 loop spans 16 amino acids. The germline V gene encodes CDR1 MNHEY and CDR2 SMNVEV (reference sequence). The CDR3 reads CASSSTSSGGYNEQFF. The CDR3 region has the DNA TGTGCCAGCAGTTCTACCTCTAGCGGGGGCTACAATGAGCAGTTCTTC.

The chain carries TRBV19 and TRBJ2-2, with 7 nucleotides matching TRBD1. The CDR3 loop spans 15 amino acids. CDR1 is LNHDA and CDR2 is SQIVND in the germline V gene (reference sequence). The J segment lost 4 bases and the V segment lost 7 bases, leaving 9 bases of the junction unmatched. Here the CDR3 reads CASTLDRVGTGELFF. The CDR3 DNA follows: TGTGCCAGTACCCTCGACAGGGTTGGCACCGGGGAGCTGTTTTTT.

The table lists this clone with a few counts. The chain has TRBV7-2 and TRBJ2-4; 12 bases agree with TRBD2. Trimming took 9 bases from V and 5 from J; bases not matched to a gene: 2. This CDR3 contains 13 residues. The germline V gene has CDR1 SGHTA and CDR2 FQGNSA. The CDR3 region has the DNA TGTGCCAGTCGACTAGCGGGAGAAAACATTCAGTACTTC. Protein product: CASRLAGENIQYF.

This clone was found a few times. The chain combines TRBV5-4 with TRBJ2-5; 15 bases align to TRBD2. The CDR3 contains 18 residues. Germline V gene sequence: CDR1 SGHNT, CDR2 YYREEE (reference sequence). The ends lost 4 bases at V and 4 bases at J; junction bases unmatched: 11. The CDR3 nucleotides are TGTGCCAGCAGCCTAAGGACTAGCGGGAGGGGGGATGGAGAGACCCAGTACTTC. It translates to CASSLRTSGRGDGETQYF.

The genes are TRBV7-8 and TRBJ2-7, with a tentative D call TRBD1 (5 bases). Germline V gene data show CDR1 as SGHVS and CDR2 as FQNEAQ. Trimming stripped 4 bases from V and 1 base from J, with 23 bases between. The CDR3 covers 18 residues. The CDR3 spells CASSSSFAAGAESYEQYF. The CDR3, as DNA: TGTGCCAGCAGCTCCTCCTTCGCAGCTGGGGCGGAATCCTACGAGCAGTACTTC.

The J gene is TRBJ2-3, the V gene TRBV30; D may be TRBD2 (5 bases). Germline V gives CDR1 GTSNPN, CDR2 SVGIG (reference sequence). The CDR3 contains 16 residues. V was pared by 0 bases and J by 4 bases, with 17 bases between. The CDR3 region is CAWSVLVSPPSDTQYF. For the CDR3, the DNA is TGTGCCTGGAGTGTACTAGTATCCCCCCCTTCAGATACGCAGTATTTT.

This clone was picked up a small number of times. The chain carries TRBV9 and TRBJ2-1; TRBD2 might be the D (6 bases). The CDR3 has 14 residues. CDR1 is SGDLS and CDR2 is YYNGEE in the germline V gene. Trimming shortened V by 3 bases and J by 6 bases, and 13 bases separated the two germline ends. Here the CDR3 reads CASSGQLAGNEQFF. DNA of the CDR3: TGTGCCAGCAGCGGACAACTAGCCGGCAATGAGCAGTTCTTC.

The V and J genes are TRBV18 and TRBJ2-1; 11 nucleotides match TRBD2. The CDR3 loop spans 16 amino acids. Trimming removed 3 bases from V and 4 bases from J; junction bases left unmatched: 5. In germline, CDR1 is KGHSH, CDR2 LQKENI. The CDR3 protein is CASSPGTSGLYNEQFF. The CDR3, as DNA: TGTGCCAGCTCACCCGGGACTAGCGGCCTGTACAATGAGCAGTTCTTC.

This clone was recorded a few times. This chain links TRBV12-5 with TRBJ2-2; D perhaps matches TRBD2 (6 bases). Trimming removed 0 bases from V and 5 bases from J, with 10 bases in between. Germline V gene lookup returns CDR1 LGHNT and CDR2 FRNRAP. The CDR3 has 15 residues. The CDR3 loop reads CASGLVNGGTGELFF. The CDR3 coding sequence is TGTGCTAGTGGTTTGGTAAACGGGGGAACCGGGGAGCTGTTTTTT.

V and J are TRBV7-8 and TRBJ1-2; 9 bases line up with TRBD1. CDR1 SGHVS and CDR2 FQNEAQ come from the germline V gene. The CDR3 is 14 amino acids. J gave up 8 bases and V 3 bases, and 7 bases lay outside the gene matches. CDR3 nucleotides: TGTGCCAGCAGCTTGCAGGGACAGGGATACGGCTACACCTTC. Encoded protein: CASSLQGQGYGYTF.